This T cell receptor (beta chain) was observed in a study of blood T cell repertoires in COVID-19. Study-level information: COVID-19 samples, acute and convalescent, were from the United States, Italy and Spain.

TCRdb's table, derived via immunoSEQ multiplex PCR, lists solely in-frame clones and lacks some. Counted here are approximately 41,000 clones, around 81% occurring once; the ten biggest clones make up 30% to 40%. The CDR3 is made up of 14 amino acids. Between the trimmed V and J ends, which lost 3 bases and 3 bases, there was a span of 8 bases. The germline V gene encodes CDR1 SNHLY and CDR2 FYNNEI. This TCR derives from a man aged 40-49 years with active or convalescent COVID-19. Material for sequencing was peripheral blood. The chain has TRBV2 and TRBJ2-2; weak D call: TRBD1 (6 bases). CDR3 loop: CASSERGYTGELFF. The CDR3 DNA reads TGTGCCAGCAGTGAGAGGGGGTACACCGGGGAGCTGTTTTTT. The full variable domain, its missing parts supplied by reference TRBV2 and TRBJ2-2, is EPEVTQTPSHQVTQMGQEVILRCVPISNHLYFYWYRQILGQKVEFLVSFYNNEISEKSEIFDDQFSVERPDGSNFTLKIRSTKLEDSAMYFCASSERGYTGELFFGEGSRLTVL.